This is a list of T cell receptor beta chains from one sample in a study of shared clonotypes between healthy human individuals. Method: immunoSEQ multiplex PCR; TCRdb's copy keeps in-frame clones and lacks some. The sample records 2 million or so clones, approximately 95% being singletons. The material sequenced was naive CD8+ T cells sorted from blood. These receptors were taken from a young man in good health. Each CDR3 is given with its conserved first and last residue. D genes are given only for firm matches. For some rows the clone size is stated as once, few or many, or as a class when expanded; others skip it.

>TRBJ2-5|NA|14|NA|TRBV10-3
CAISGLSESQTQYF
TGTGCCATCAGCGGACTCTCCGAAAGTCAGACCCAGTACTTC
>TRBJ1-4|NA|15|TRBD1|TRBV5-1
CASSLGQGRLEKLFF
TGCGCCAGCAGCTTAGGACAGGGACGACTGGAAAAACTGTTTTTT
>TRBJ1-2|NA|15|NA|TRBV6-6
CASSHRASPNSGYTF
TGTGCCAGCAGTCACCGAGCGAGTCCTAATAGCGGCTACACCTTC
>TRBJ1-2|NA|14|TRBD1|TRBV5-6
CASSGGQGLPGYTF
TGTGCCAGCAGCGGGGGACAGGGGCTGCCTGGCTACACCTTC
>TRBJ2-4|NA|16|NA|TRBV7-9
CASSPTASGAKNIQYF
TGTGCCAGCAGCCCGACAGCCTCGGGGGCCAAAAACATTCAGTACTTC
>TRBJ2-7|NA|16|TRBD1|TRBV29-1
CSVEIAASRGPYEQYF
TGCAGCGTTGAAATCGCGGCGTCCAGGGGGCCCTACGAGCAGTACTTC
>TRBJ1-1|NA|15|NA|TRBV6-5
CASRAHSTGITEAFF
TGTGCCAGCAGGGCCCATTCTACAGGGATCACTGAAGCTTTCTTT
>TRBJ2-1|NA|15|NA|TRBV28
CASTLGSHLYNEQFF
TGTGCCAGCACTCTCGGGAGTCACCTTTACAATGAGCAGTTCTTC
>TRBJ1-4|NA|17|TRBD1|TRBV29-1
CSVAGTATDATNEKLFF
TGCAGCGTTGCCGGGACAGCAACCGATGCAACTAATGAAAAACTGTTTTTT
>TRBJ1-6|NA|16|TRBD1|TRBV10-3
CAISEGQGLYNSPLHF
TGTGCCATCAGTGAGGGACAGGGGCTCTATAATTCACCCCTCCACTTT
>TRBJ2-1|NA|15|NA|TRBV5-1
CASSLVGALRDEQFF
TGCGCCAGCAGCTTGGTGGGGGCCCTTAGGGATGAGCAGTTCTTC
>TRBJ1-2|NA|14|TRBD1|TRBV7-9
CASSDETGSYGYTF
TGTGCCAGCAGCGACGAGACAGGGAGCTATGGCTACACCTTC
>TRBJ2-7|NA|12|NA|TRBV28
CASSLSQGKQYF
TGTGCCAGCAGTTTAAGCCAGGGTAAGCAGTACTTC
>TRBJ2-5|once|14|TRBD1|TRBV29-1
CSVVADRVMETQYF
TGCAGCGTTGTCGCCGACAGGGTCATGGAGACCCAGTACTTC
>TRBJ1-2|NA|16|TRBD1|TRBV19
CASSIFLGQENYGYTF
TGTGCCAGTAGTATCTTCCTCGGACAGGAGAACTATGGCTACACCTTC
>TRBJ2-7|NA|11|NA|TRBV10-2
CASSAGYEQYF
TGCGCCAGCAGTGCAGGCTACGAGCAGTACTTC